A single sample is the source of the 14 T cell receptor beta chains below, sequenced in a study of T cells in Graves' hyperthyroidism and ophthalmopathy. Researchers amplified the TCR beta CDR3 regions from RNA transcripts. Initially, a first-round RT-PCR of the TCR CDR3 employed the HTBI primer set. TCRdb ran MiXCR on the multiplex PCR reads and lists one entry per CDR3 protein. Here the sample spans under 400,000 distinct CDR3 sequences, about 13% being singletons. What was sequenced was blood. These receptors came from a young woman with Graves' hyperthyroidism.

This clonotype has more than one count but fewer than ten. The DNA for the CDR3 is TGCAGCTCCGGTGAGTCTCCCACAGATACGCAGTATTTT. Residues: CSSGESPTDTQYF. J is TRBJ2-3 and V is TRBV29-1; no reliable D call. V lost 8 bases and J 2 bases, leaving 14 bases between the germline ends. Germline V gene lookup returns CDR1 SQVTM and CDR2 ANQGSEA. There are 13 residues in the CDR3.

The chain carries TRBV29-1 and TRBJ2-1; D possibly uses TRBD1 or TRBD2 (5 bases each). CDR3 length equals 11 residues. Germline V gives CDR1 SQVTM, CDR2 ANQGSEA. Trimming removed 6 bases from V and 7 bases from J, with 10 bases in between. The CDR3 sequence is CSVRGANEQFF. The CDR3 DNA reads TGCAGCGTACGAGGGGCGAATGAGCAGTTCTTC.

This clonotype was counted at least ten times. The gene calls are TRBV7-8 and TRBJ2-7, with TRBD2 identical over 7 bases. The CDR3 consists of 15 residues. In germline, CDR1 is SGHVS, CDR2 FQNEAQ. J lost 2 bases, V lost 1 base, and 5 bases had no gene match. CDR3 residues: CASSLVSGTPYEQYF. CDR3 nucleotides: TGTGCCAGCAGCTTAGTGAGCGGGACCCCCTACGAGCAGTACTTC. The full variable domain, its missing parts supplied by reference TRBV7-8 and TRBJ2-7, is GAGVSQSPRYKVAKRGQDVALRCDPISGHVSLFWYQQALGQGPEFLTYFQNEAQLDKSGLPSDRFFAERPEGSVSTLKIQRTQQEDSAVYLCASSLVSGTPYEQYFGPGTRLTVT.

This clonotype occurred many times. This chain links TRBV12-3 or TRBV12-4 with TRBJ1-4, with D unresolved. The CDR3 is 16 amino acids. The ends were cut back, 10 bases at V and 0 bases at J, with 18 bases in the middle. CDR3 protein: CATSDPTHSTNEKLFF. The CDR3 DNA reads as TGTGCCACCTCCGACCCGACCCACTCAACTAATGAAAAACTGTTTTTT.

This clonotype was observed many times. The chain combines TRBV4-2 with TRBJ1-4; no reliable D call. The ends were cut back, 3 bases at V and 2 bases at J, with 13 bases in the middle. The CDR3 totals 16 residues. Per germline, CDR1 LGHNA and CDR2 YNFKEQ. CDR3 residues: CASSHEEGATNEKLFF. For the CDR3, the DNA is TGTGCCAGCAGCCACGAGGAGGGTGCCACTAATGAAAAACTGTTTTTT.

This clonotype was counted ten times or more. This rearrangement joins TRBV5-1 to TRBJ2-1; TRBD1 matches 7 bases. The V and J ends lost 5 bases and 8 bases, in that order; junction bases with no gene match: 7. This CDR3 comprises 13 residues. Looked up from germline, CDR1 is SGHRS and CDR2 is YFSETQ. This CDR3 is CASRTGMKDEQFF. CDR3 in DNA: TGCGCCAGCAGGACAGGGATGAAGGATGAGCAGTTCTTC.

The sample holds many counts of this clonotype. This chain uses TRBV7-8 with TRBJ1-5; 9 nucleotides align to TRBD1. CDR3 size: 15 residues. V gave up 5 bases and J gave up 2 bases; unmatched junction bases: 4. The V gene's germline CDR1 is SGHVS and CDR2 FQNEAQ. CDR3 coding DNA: TGTGCCAGCAGCCCTCGGGACAGGGGCAATCAGCCCCAGCATTTT. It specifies CASSPRDRGNQPQHF.

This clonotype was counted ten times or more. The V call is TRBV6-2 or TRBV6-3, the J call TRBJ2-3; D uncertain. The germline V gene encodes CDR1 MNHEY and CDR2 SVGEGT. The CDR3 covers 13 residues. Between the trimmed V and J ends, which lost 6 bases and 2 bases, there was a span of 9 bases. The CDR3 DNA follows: TGTGCCAGCAGCATGACTGTCACAGATACGCAGTATTTT. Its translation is CASSMTVTDTQYF.

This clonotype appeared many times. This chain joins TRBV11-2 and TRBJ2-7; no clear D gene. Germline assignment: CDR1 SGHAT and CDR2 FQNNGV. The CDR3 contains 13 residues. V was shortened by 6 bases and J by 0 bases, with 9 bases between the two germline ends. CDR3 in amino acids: CASRPQVSYEQYF. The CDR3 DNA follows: TGTGCCAGCAGGCCGCAGGTCTCCTACGAGCAGTACTTC.

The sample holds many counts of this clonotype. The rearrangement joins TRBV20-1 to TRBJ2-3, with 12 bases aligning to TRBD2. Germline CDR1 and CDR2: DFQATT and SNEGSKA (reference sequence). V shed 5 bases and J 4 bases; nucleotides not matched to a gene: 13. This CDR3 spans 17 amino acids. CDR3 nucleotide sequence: TGCAGTGCTGGGACGATGACTAGCGGGAGAGGAGCAGATACGCAGTATTTT. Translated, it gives CSAGTMTSGRGADTQYF.

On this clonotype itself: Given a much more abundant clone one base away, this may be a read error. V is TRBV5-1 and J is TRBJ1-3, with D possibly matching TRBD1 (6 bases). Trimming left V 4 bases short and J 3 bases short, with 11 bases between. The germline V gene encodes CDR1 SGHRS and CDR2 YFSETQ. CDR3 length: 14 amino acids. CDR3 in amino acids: CASSPRGIGNTIYF. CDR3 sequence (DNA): TGCGCCAGCAGCCCTAGGGGGATTGGAAACACCATATATTTT.

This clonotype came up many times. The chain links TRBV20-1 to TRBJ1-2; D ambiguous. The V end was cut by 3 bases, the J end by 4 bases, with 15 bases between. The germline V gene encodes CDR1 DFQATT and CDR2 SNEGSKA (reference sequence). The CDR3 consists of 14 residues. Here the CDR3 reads CSASGPGTGYGYTF. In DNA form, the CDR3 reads TGCAGTGCTAGCGGGCCGGGCACCGGCTATGGCTACACCTTC.

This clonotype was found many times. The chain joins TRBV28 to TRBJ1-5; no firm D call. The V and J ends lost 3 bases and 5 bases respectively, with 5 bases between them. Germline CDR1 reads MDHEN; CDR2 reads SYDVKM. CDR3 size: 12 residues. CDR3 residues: CASSFPDQPQHF. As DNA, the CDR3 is TGTGCCAGCAGTTTTCCGGATCAGCCCCAGCATTTT. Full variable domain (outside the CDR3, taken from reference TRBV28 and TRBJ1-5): DVKVTQSSRYLVKRTGEKVFLECVQDMDHENMFWYRQDPGLGLRLIYFSYDVKMKEKGDIPEGYSVSREKKERFSLILESASTNQTSMYLCASSFPDQPQHFGDGTRLSIL.

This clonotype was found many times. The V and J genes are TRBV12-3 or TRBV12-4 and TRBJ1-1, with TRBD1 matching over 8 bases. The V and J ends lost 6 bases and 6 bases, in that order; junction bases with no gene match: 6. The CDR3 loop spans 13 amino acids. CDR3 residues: CASSPQQGAEAFF. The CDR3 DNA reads TGTGCCAGCAGCCCTCAACAGGGGGCTGAAGCTTTCTTT.